This T cell receptor beta chain was documented in a study of blood T cell repertoires in COVID-19. For the study at large: From the United States, Italy and Spain came samples of acute and convalescent COVID-19. T cells, B-cell-depleted T cells, or PBMCs supplied cDNA or gDNA.

Germline V lookup: CDR1 SNHLY, CDR2 FYNNEI. CDR3 length: 11 amino acids. Deletions cut 8 bases from V and 8 bases from J, with 10 bases between. This clone was seen many times. How the authors handled the data: Using reference gene primer amplification, nucleated cell counts were estimated. This table comes from immunoSEQ multiplex PCR, and its TCRdb copy is limited to in-frame clones, with some not included. V, J and clone size reflect that table, while D and trimming were determined from the DNA. The top ten clones hold roughly 10% of a sample with under 100,000 clones, approximately 82% of them seen once.

The V and J genes are TRBV2 and TRBJ2-1; D possibly corresponds to TRBD2 (5 bases). The clonotype comes from a man in his fifties or sixties with acute or convalescent COVID-19. The sequencing input was peripheral blood. The CDR3: CASAGFYEQFF. The DNA for the CDR3 is TGTGCCAGCGCGGGTTTCTATGAGCAGTTCTTC.